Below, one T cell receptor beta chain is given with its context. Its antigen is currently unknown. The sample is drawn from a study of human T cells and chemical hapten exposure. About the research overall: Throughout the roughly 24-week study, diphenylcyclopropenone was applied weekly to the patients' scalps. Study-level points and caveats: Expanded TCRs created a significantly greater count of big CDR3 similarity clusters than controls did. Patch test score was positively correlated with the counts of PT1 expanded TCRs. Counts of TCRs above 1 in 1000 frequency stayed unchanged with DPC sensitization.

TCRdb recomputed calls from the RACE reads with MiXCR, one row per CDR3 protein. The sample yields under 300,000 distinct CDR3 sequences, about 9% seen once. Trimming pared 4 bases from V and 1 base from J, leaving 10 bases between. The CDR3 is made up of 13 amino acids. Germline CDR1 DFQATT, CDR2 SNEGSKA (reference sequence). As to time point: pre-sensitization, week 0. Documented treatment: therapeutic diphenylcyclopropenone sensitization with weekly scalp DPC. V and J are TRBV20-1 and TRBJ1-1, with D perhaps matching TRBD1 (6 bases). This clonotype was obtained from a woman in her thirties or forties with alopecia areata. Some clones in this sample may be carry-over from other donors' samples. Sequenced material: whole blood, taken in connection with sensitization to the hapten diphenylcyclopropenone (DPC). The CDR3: CSATHRENTEAFF. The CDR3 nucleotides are TGCAGTGCTACCCACAGGGAGAACACTGAAGCTTTCTTT.